One and the same sample provided the 27 T cell receptor beta chains below, sequenced in a study of T cell responses to AZD1222 COVID-19 vaccine. Here immunoSEQ multiplex PCR was the method, and the copy in TCRdb shows in-frame clones only, minus some. This repertoire shows about 150,000 clones, approximately 88% found once; its top ten account for over 4%. The sequenced sample was peripheral blood, obtained on day 0 of AZD1222 vaccination. The source is an adult in good health.

This chain joins TRBV2 and TRBJ2-3, with D possibly TRBD2 on 6 matching bases. CDR1 is SNHLY, CDR2 FYNNEI, per germline. Trimming pared 3 bases from V and 3 bases from J, leaving 7 bases between. The CDR3 covers 13 residues. The CDR3 here is CASSEAGTDTQYF. The CDR3 bases are TGTGCCAGCAGTGAGGCGGGGACAGATACGCAGTATTTT.

This clone was recorded once. The V call is TRBV19, the J call TRBJ2-1, with D perhaps TRBD1 or TRBD2 (6 bases each). Between the trimmed V and J ends, which lost 3 bases and 0 bases, there was a span of 9 bases. Germline V gene lookup returns CDR1 LNHDA and CDR2 SQIVND (reference sequence). The CDR3 has 15 amino acids. The DNA for the CDR3 is TGTGCCAGTAGTATCGGGGGCCGCTCCTACAATGAGCAGTTCTTC. Translation gives CASSIGGRSYNEQFF.

The chain employs TRBV5-4 and TRBJ2-1; 15 nucleotides agree with TRBD2. Germline-derived CDR1 and CDR2 are SGHNT and YYREEE (reference sequence). The CDR3 loop spans 17 amino acids. V shed 4 bases and J 10 bases; nucleotides not matched to a gene: 12. Here the CDR3 reads CASSPGLAGGSGREQFF. Written as DNA, the CDR3 is TGTGCCAGCAGCCCAGGACTAGCGGGGGGGTCAGGGAGGGAGCAGTTCTTC.

V is TRBV19 and J is TRBJ1-1; tentatively, D is TRBD1 (6 bases). Looked up from germline, CDR1 is LNHDA and CDR2 is SQIVND (reference sequence). The CDR3 extends over 13 amino acids. The V end lost 4 bases, the J end lost 7 bases, and 13 bases lay between the germline ends. The CDR3 nucleotides read TGTGCCAGTAGTAATACAGGGAGATTTGAAGCTTTCTTT. Its translation: CASSNTGRFEAFF.

This rearrangement joins TRBV6-6 to TRBJ1-5; D may be TRBD1 (6 bases). Trimming stripped 5 bases from V and 4 bases from J, with 24 bases between. The CDR3 loop spans 18 amino acids. CDR1 and CDR2 from the germline V gene are MNHNY and SVGAGI (reference sequence). For the CDR3, the DNA is TGTGCCAGCAGTCCCGCGAAGGGGGGCGTCGGGGGTAATCAGCCCCAGCATTTT. It translates to CASSPAKGGVGGNQPQHF.

The chain recombines TRBV3-1 (or the pseudogene TRBV3-2) with TRBJ2-5; the D gene is possibly TRBD1 (6 bases). The germline gives CDR1 LGHDT, CDR2 YNNKEL (reference sequence). This CDR3 comprises 14 residues. V gave up 3 bases and J gave up 5 bases, with 13 bases separating them. The CDR3 region is CASSHDRSRETQYF. The CDR3, as DNA: TGTGCCAGCAGCCACGACAGGTCCCGGGAGACCCAGTACTTC.

V is TRBV6-5 and J is TRBJ1-2; D gene uncertain. CDR1 and CDR2 (germline): MNHEY, SVGAGI. V lost 0 bases to trimming and J lost 3 bases, with 8 bases between them. The CDR3 sequence is 14 residues long. The CDR3 here is CASSYSADYYGYTF. CDR3 sequence (DNA): TGTGCCAGCAGTTACTCCGCGGATTACTATGGCTACACCTTC.

This rearrangement joins TRBV11-2 to TRBJ2-1; TRBD2 matches 13 bases. Germline values: CDR1 SGHAT, CDR2 FQNNGV. V lost 5 bases, J lost 5 bases, and 3 bases stayed unmatched. The CDR3 runs 15 residues. DNA of the CDR3: TGTGCCAGCAGCCTGACTAGCGGGGGGAACAATGAGCAGTTCTTC. It encodes CASSLTSGGNNEQFF.

This sequence joins TRBV11-2 and TRBJ2-2; D remains ambiguous. The V gene's germline CDR1 is SGHAT and CDR2 FQNNGV. V lost 0 bases, J lost 7 bases, and 3 bases lay in between. The CDR3 contains 12 residues. The CDR3 here is CASSLDIGELFF. For the CDR3, the DNA is TGTGCCAGCAGCTTAGACATCGGGGAGCTGTTTTTT.

The chain couples TRBV27 to TRBJ2-1; 7 positions agree with TRBD1. After removal of 1 base from V and 4 bases from J, the junction contained 10 bases not matched to a gene. The CDR3 covers 17 residues. In germline, CDR1 is MNHEY, CDR2 SMNVEV (reference sequence). CDR3 protein: CASSLLLTGTAYNEQFF. The CDR3 nucleotides are TGTGCCAGCAGTTTATTATTGACGGGGACAGCATACAATGAGCAGTTCTTC.

The V and J genes are TRBV27 and TRBJ2-1; perhaps TRBD2 as D (5 bases). This CDR3 region has 15 residues. Looked up from germline, CDR1 is MNHEY and CDR2 is SMNVEV (reference sequence). V was trimmed by 5 bases and J by 4 bases, leaving 15 bases between them. The CDR3 DNA is TGTGCCAGCAGTCTGGACTCTTACTATTACAATGAGCAGTTCTTC. It specifies CASSLDSYYYNEQFF.

Of note for this clone: The sample contains more than one DNA sequence encoding this CDR3. The J gene is TRBJ2-5, the V gene TRBV3-1 (or the pseudogene TRBV3-2); D remains ambiguous. The CDR3 consists of 12 residues. Trimming took 1 base from V and 4 from J, leaving 4 bases between them. The germline V gene encodes CDR1 LGHDT and CDR2 YNNKEL (reference sequence). CDR3 protein: CASSQVGETQYF. For the CDR3, the DNA is TGTGCCAGCAGCCAAGTTGGAGAGACCCAGTACTTC.

This chain connects TRBV12-3 or TRBV12-4 to TRBJ2-3, with D possibly being TRBD1 or TRBD2 (5 bases each). The germline V and J ends were trimmed by 6 bases and 8 bases, with 15 bases remaining between them. This CDR3 is 13 amino acids long. The CDR3 nucleotides read TGTGCCAGCAGAATCGGGACCTGGGGTACGCAGTATTTT. Its translation is CASRIGTWGTQYF.

V and J are TRBV6-5 and TRBJ2-7; the match to TRBD2 covers 13 bases. This CDR3 is built from 13 residues. Germline V gene sequence: CDR1 MNHEY, CDR2 SVGAGI. The CDR3: CATYRTSGGPFVV. CDR3 DNA: TGTGCCACCTACCGGACTAGCGGGGGCCCTTTCGTAGTT.

The genes are TRBV6-6 and TRBJ1-5; tentative D call: TRBD1 (5 bases). Trimming cost V 10 bases and J 3 bases, with 13 bases left between them. This CDR3 is 13 amino acids long. Germline-derived CDR1 and CDR2 are MNHNY and SVGAGI (reference sequence). CDR3 sequence reads: CATIGAYNQPQHF. DNA for the CDR3: TGTGCCACCATCGGGGCCTACAATCAGCCCCAGCATTTT.

CDR3 region: CASRLQGSGNSPLHF. Here the CDR3 DNA reads TGTGCCAGCAGGCTACAGGGCTCCGGTAATTCACCCCTCCACTTT. The V and J genes are TRBV28 and TRBJ1-6; possible D gene TRBD1, 6 bases. V was clipped by 6 bases and J by 6 bases, with 15 bases between them. The CDR3 has 15 residues. Germline-derived CDR1 and CDR2 are MDHEN and SYDVKM. Full variable domain (missing parts from reference TRBV28 and TRBJ1-6): DVKVTQSSRYLVKRTGEKVFLECVQDMDHENMFWYRQDPGLGLRLIYFSYDVKMKEKGDIPEGYSVSREKKERFSLILESASTNQTSMYLCASRLQGSGNSPLHFGNGTRLTVT.

There are a few counts of this clone. The chain carries TRBV6-5 and TRBJ1-1, with 7 nucleotides matching TRBD1. After removal of 6 bases from V and 8 bases from J, the junction contained 6 bases not matched to a gene. The CDR3 spans 12 residues. Germline V gene lookup returns CDR1 MNHEY and CDR2 SVGAGI. CDR3 sequence reads: CASRKTGLEAFF. The CDR3 DNA is TGTGCCAGCAGAAAGACAGGGCTAGAAGCTTTCTTT.

The chain carries TRBV9 and TRBJ1-6; D remains ambiguous. Between the trimmed V and J ends, which lost 4 bases and 7 bases, there was a span of 12 bases. Per germline, CDR1 SGDLS and CDR2 YYNGEE. The CDR3 spans 14 residues. The CDR3 here is CASSPRPGNSPLHF. The CDR3 region has the DNA TGTGCCAGCAGCCCCCGGCCTGGGAATTCACCCCTCCACTTT.

The chain couples TRBV11-2 to TRBJ2-7, with D unclear. The CDR3 spans 14 residues. Germline V CDR1 and CDR2: SGHAT, FQNNGV. V was shortened by 2 bases and J by 2 bases, with 10 bases between the two germline ends. The CDR3 loop reads CASSLSVTTYEQYF. The CDR3 bases are TGTGCCAGCAGCTTAAGTGTCACCACCTACGAGCAGTACTTC.

The chain recombines TRBV28 with TRBJ1-2, with D tentatively TRBD1 (6 bases). Trimming cost V 2 bases and J 4 bases, with 14 bases left between them. CDR1 MDHEN and CDR2 SYDVKM come from the germline V gene. The CDR3 consists of 15 residues. CDR3 sequence: CASSLRSGAVYGYTF. CDR3 nucleotide sequence: TGTGCCAGCAGTTTAAGGTCAGGGGCCGTCTATGGCTACACCTTC.

The chain couples TRBV30 to TRBJ2-7, with no clear D. V lost 4 bases to trimming and J lost 0 bases, with 13 bases between them. CDR1 and CDR2 from the germline V gene are GTSNPN and SVGIG (reference sequence). This CDR3 has 14 amino acids. The CDR3 is CAWKVKRSSYEQYF. CDR3 sequence (DNA): TGTGCCTGGAAAGTTAAACGGAGCTCCTACGAGCAGTACTTC.

The chain carries TRBV6-1 and TRBJ1-5; 8 positions match TRBD1. The CDR3 runs 14 residues. J was trimmed by 4 bases and V by 7 bases; bases with no gene match: 6. CDR1 is MNHNS and CDR2 is SASEGT in the germline V gene. The CDR3 DNA sequence: TGTGCCAGCACCAAAACAGGGGGAAATCAGCCCCAGCATTTT. Amino acids: CASTKTGGNQPQHF.

The chain employs TRBV5-4 and TRBJ1-4; D remains unclear. Trimming took 0 bases from V and 6 from J, leaving 6 bases between them. The germline CDR1 and CDR2 sequences are SGHNT and YYREEE (reference sequence). The CDR3 loop spans 13 amino acids. CDR3 residues: CASSLALDEKLFF. The CDR3 DNA reads TGTGCCAGCAGCTTGGCTCTCGATGAAAAACTGTTTTTT.

The rearrangement uses TRBV5-1 and TRBJ2-7; 11 bases align to TRBD2. The CDR3 spans 15 residues. The J segment lost 7 bases and the V segment lost 4 bases, leaving 10 bases of the junction unmatched. Germline loops: CDR1 SGHRS, CDR2 YFSETQ. The CDR3 nucleotides read TGCGCCAGCAGCCCACTAGCGGGGGTTATGCGGGAGCAGTACTTC. Protein product: CASSPLAGVMREQYF. The whole variable domain, filled in from reference TRBV5-1 and TRBJ2-7, reads KAGVTQTPRYLIKTRGQQVTLSCSPISGHRSVSWYQQTPGQGLQFLFEYFSETQRNKGNFPGRFSGRQFSNSRSEMNVSTLELGDSALYLCASSPLAGVMREQYFGPGTRLTVT.

This clone was detected only once. The chain carries TRBV24-1 and TRBJ2-1; 11 bases are shared with TRBD1. Germline loops: CDR1 KGHDR, CDR2 SFDVKD. The CDR3 totals 16 residues. With V trimmed by 4 bases and J by 7 bases, 8 bases remained unmatched. The CDR3 DNA is TGTGCCACCAGTGACCCCGGACAGGGGGCTGGAAATGAGCAGTTCTTC. It specifies CATSDPGQGAGNEQFF.

V gene TRBV5-4 combines with J gene TRBJ2-2; possibly TRBD1 for D (6 bases). The ends were cut back, 1 base at V and 5 bases at J, with 21 bases in the middle. There are 18 residues in the CDR3. Per the germline V gene, CDR1 is SGHNT and CDR2 is YYREEE (reference sequence). The CDR3 spells CASSLMGDLTGGTGELFF. DNA of the CDR3: TGTGCCAGCAGCTTGATGGGTGACCTGACAGGCGGGACCGGGGAGCTGTTTTTT.

This rearrangement joins TRBV10-2 to TRBJ1-2; 9 nucleotides align to TRBD1. The germline gives CDR1 WSHSY, CDR2 SAAADI. The CDR3 has 13 amino acids. Trimming took 6 bases from V and 8 from J; bases not matched to a gene: 7. The CDR3 protein is CASSLRTGEGYTF. The CDR3 DNA sequence: TGCGCCAGCAGCCTTAGGACAGGGGAAGGCTACACCTTC.